What follows is one T cell receptor (beta chain) and its context. As yet, its antigen is unknown. Sequencing libraries made from TCR beta cDNA carried unique molecular identifiers. T cells, 1 to 10 million of them, yielded approximately 500,000 cDNA molecules. TCRdb reprocessed the PCR reads via MiXCR and lists one record per CDR3 protein. The data show about 760,000 distinct CDR3 sequences, 25% to 30% seen once. The sample comes from a study of post-analysis software for immune sequencing data. About the research overall: The patients showed relapsing-remitting, secondary progressive and progressive-relapsing multiple sclerosis courses.

General study results and limits: TRBV5-6, TRBV5-1 and TRBV20-1 belonged to a set of a handful of TRBV segments that were more frequent in patients than controls. There was significantly lower normalized Chao1 diversity in multiple sclerosis patients than in controls.

J lost 8 bases, V lost 5 bases, and 8 bases had no gene match. The CDR3 extends over 15 amino acids. The chain has TRBV12-3 or TRBV12-4 and TRBJ2-1; 11 bases fit TRBD2. The sample consisted of blood. This TCR was recovered from a girl aged 5-17 years with multiple sclerosis. CDR3 sequence reads: CASSLIAGGAHEQFF. The CDR3 DNA is TGTGCCAGCAGTCTCATAGCGGGAGGGGCGCATGAGCAGTTCTTC.